Reported below is one T cell receptor beta chain. This entry comes from a study of cytomegalovirus exposure and HLA in healthy donors. At sampling all donors were nominally healthy, likely with unrecorded immune exposures. V was cut by 3 bases and J by 5 bases, with 11 bases left in between. Germline loops: CDR1 MNHEY, CDR2 SMNVEV (reference sequence). The CDR3 covers 13 residues. The study ran its PCR with 60 Vbeta and 13 Jbeta primers. Clones were read by immunoSEQ multiplex PCR, and TCRdb kept only the in-frame ones, dropping some. The sample holds hundreds of thousands of clones, over 80% seen once.

The source of this sequence is a boy aged 2-9 years in good health and CMV-seronegative. This chain uses TRBV27 with TRBJ2-7; D remains unclear. Sequences were obtained from PBMCs. This CDR3 reads CASSFSGFNEQYF. DNA for the CDR3: TGTGCCAGCAGTTTCTCCGGGTTTAACGAGCAGTACTTC.